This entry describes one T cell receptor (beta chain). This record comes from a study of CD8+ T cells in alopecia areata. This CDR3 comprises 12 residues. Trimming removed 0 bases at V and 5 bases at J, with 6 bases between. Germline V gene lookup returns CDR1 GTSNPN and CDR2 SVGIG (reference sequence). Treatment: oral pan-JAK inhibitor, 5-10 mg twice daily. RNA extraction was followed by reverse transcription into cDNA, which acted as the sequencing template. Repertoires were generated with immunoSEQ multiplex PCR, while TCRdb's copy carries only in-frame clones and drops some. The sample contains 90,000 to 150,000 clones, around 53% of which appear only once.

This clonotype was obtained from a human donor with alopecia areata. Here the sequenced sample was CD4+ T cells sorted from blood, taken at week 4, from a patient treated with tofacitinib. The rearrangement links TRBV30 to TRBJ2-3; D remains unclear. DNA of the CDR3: TGTGCCTGGAGTGTACGGGTAGATACGCAGTATTTT. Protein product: CAWSVRVDTQYF.